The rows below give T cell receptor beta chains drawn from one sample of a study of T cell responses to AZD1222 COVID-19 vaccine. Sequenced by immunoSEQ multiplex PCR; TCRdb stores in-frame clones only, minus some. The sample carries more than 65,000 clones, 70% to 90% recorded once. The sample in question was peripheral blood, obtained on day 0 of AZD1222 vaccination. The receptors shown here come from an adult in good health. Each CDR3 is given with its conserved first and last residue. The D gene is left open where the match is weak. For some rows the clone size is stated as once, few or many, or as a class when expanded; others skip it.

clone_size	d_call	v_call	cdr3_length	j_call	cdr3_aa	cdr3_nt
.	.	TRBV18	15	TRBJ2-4	CASSPPGDPKGIQYF	TGTGCCAGCTCACCACCCGGGGACCCCAAGGGTATTCAGTACTTC
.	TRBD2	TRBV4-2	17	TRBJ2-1	CASSQEPSGGLYNEQFF	TGTGCCAGCAGCCAAGAGCCTAGCGGGGGGCTCTACAATGAGCAGTTCTTC
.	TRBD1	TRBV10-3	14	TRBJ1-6	CATWETGVNSPLHF	TGTGCCACCTGGGAGACAGGGGTGAATTCACCCCTCCACTTT
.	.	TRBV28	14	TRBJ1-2	CASSPGTTNYGYTF	TGTGCCAGCAGTCCAGGGACAACTAACTATGGCTACACCTTC
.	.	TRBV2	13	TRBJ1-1	CASSETENTEAFF	TGTGCCAGCAGTGAGACAGAGAACACTGAAGCTTTCTTT
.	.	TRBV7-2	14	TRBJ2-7	CASSPRHGYHEQYF	TGTGCCAGCAGCCCCCGACATGGCTACCACGAGCAGTACTTC
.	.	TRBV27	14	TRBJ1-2	CASSSAGLNYGYTF	TGTGCCAGCAGTTCGGCAGGTCTTAACTATGGCTACACCTTC
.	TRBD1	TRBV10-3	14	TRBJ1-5	CAISGDRANQPQHF	TGTGCCATCAGTGGGGACAGAGCTAATCAGCCCCAGCATTTT
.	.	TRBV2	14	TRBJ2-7	CASSFRDRIYEQYF	TGTGCCAGCAGCTTCCGGGACCGGATCTACGAGCAGTACTTC
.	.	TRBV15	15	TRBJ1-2	CATSRDKAGKNGYTF	TGTGCCACCAGCAGAGATAAGGCAGGGAAGAATGGCTACACCTTC
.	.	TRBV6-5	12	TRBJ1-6	CVTGTWNSPLHF	TGCGTTACGGGGACCTGGAATTCACCCCTCCACTTT
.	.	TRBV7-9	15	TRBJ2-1	CASSLARSSYNEQFF	TGTGCCAGCAGCTTAGCCCGGAGCTCCTACAATGAGCAGTTCTTC
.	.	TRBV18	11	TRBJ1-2	CASSPGEGYTF	TGTGCCAGCTCACCAGGGGAGGGCTACACCTTC
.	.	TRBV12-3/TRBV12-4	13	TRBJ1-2	CASSYDSRGGYTF	TGTGCCAGCAGCTACGATTCCCGAGGAGGCTACACCTTC
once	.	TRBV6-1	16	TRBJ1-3	CASSEARRLSGNTIYF	TGTGCCAGCAGTGAAGCGAGGCGGCTCTCTGGAAACACCATATATTTT